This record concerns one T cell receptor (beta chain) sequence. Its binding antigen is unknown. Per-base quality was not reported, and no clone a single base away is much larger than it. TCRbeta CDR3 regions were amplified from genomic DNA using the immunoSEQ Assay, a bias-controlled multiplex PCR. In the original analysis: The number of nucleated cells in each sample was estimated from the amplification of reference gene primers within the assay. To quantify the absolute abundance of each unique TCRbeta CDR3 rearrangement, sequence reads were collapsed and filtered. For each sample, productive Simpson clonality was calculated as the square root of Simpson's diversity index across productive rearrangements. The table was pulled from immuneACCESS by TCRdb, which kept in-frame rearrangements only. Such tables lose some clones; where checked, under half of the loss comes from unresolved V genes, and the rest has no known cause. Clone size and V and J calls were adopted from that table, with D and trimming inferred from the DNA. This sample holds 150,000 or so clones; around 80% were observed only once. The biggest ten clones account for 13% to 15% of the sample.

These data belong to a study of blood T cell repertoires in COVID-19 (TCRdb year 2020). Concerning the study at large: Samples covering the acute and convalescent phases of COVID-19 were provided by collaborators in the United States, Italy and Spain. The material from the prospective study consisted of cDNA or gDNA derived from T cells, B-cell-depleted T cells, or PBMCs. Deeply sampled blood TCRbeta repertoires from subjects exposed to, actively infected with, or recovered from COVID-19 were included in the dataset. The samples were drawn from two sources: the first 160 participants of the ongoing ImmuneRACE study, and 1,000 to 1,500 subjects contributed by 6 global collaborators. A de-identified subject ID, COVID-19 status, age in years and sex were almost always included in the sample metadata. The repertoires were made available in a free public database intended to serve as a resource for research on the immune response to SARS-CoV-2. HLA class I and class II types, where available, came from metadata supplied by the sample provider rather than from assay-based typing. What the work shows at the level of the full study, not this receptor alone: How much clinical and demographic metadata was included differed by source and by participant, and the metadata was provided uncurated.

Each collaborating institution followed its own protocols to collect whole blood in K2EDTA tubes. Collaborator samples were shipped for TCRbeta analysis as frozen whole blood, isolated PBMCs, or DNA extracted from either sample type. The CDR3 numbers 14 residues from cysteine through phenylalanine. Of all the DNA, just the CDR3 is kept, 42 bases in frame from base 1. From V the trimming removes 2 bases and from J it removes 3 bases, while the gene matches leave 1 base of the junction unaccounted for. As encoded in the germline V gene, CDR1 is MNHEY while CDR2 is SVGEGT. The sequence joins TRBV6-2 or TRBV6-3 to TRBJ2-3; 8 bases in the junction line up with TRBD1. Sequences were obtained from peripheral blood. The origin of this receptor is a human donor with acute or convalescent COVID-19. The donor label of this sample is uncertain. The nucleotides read TGTGCCAGCAGTTACAGACAGGGGACAGATACGCAGTATTTT. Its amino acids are CASSYRQGTDTQYF.